This T cell receptor (beta chain) originates from a study of T cell responses to AZD1222 COVID-19 vaccine. Study outcomes and limitations: Seropositive at baseline were only 5 or 6 AZD1222 recipients. There were vaccine-associated CD4 TCRs across spike, dominant at 160-218 and 743-854. Donors were mostly white British, more females; clonal diversity possibly underestimated. Samples come after the peak T cell response, not at day 14.

Sequencing used immunoSEQ multiplex PCR; TCRdb keeps in-frame clones, though not all of them. The repertoire holds 150,000 to 200,000 clones, 85% to 95% seen once, with approximately 0.6% in the top ten. From germline, CDR1 is MNHEY and CDR2 SMNVEV (reference sequence). The CDR3 is 14 amino acids. The V gene lost 5 bases and the J gene lost 5 bases, with 12 bases spanning the gap. For this clone: Its matching antigen is unknown.

V usage is TRBV27 and J usage is TRBJ1-4; possible D gene TRBD1, 5 bases. Material: peripheral blood, obtained on day 0 of AZD1222 vaccination. The sequence derives from an adult in good health. The DNA of the CDR3 is TGTGCCAGCAGTCTCTCATGGGGCAATGAAAAACTGTTTTTT. Translated, it gives CASSLSWGNEKLFF.